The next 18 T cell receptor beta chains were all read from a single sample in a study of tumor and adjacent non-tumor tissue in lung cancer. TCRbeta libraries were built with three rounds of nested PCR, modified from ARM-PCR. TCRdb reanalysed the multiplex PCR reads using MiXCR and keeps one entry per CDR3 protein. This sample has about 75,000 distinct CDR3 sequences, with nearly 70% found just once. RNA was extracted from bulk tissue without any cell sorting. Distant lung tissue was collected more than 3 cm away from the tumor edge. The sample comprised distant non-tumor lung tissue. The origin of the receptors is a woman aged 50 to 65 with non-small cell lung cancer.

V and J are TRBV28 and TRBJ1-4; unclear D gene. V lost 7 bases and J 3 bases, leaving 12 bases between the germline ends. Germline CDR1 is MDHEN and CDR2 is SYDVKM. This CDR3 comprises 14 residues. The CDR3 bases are TGTGCCAGCAAAGGGATCGGACCTAATGAAAAACTGTTTTTT. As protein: CASKGIGPNEKLFF. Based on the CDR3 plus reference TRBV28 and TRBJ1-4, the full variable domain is DVKVTQSSRYLVKRTGEKVFLECVQDMDHENMFWYRQDPGLGLRLIYFSYDVKMKEKGDIPEGYSVSREKKERFSLILESASTNQTSMYLCASKGIGPNEKLFFGSGTQLSVL.

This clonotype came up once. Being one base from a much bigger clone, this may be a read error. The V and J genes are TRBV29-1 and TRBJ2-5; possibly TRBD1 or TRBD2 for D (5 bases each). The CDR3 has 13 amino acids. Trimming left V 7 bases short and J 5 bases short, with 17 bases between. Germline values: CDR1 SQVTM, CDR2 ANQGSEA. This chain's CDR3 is CSAARGQRETQYF. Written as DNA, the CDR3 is TGCAGCGCAGCTCGGGGCCAGAGGGAGACCCAGTACTTC.

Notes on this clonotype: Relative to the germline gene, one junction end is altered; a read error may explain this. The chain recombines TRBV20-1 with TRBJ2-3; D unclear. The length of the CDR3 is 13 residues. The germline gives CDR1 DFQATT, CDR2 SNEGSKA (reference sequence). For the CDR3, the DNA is TGCAGAGCTAGTATGATAGACACAGATACGCAGTATTTT. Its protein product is CRASMIDTDTQYF.

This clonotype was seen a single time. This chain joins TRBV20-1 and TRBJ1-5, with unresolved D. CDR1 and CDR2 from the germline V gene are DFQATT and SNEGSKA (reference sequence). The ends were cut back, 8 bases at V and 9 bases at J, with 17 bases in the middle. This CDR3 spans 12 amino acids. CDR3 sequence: CSTTPGNRPQHF. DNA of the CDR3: TGCAGTACTACTCCGGGGAACCGGCCCCAGCATTTT.

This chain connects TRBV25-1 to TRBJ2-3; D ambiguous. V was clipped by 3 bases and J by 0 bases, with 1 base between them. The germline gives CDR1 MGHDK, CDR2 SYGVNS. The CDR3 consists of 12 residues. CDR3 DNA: TGTGCCAGCAGTGACAGCACAGATACGCAGTATTTT. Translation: CASSDSTDTQYF.

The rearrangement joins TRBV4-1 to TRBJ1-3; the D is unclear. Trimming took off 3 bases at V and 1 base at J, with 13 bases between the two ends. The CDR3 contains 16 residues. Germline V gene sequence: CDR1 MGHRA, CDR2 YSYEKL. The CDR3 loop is CASSQREGTSGNTIYF. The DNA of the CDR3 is TGCGCCAGCAGCCAGAGGGAGGGTACATCTGGAAACACCATATATTTT.

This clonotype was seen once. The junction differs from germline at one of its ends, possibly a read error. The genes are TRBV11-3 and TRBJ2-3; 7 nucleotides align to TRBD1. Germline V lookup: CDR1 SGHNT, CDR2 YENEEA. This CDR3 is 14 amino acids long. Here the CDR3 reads CASSLDRLVDMPCF. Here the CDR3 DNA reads TGTGCCAGCAGCTTGGACAGGCTGGTAGATATGCCGTGTTTT.

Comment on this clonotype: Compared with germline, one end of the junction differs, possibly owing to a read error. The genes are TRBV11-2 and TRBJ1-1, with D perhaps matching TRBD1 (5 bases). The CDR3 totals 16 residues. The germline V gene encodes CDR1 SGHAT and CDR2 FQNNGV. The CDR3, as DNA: TGTGCCGGCAGCTTACGAGTCGGCCGTGGAGACAGTGAAGCTTTCTTT. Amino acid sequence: CAGSLRVGRGDSEAFF.

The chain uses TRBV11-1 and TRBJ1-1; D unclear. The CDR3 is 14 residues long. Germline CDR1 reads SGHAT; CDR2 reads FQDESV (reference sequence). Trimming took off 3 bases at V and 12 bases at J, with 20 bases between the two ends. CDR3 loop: CASSLMELNTETFF. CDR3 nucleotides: TGTGCCAGCAGCTTGATGGAGTTGAACACAGAAACTTTCTTT.

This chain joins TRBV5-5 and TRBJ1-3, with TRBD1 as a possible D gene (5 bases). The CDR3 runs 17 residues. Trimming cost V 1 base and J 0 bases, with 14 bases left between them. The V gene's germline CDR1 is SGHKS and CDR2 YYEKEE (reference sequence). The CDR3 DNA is TGTGCCAGCAGCTTGCCCAGGGCAGGCTACTCTGGAAACACCATATATTTT. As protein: CASSLPRAGYSGNTIYF.

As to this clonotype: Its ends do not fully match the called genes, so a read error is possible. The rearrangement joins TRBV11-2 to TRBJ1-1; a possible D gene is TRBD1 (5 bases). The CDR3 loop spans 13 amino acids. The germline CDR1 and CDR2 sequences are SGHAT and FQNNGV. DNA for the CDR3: TGTGCCAGCATCCCGGACTTGGGGACTGATGCTTTCTTT. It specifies CASIPDLGTDAFF.

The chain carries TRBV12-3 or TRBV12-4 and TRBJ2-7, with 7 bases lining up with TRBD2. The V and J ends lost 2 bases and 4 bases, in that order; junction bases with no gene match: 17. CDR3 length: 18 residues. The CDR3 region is CASSLTEGLHQNGYEQYF. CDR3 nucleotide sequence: TGTGCCAGCAGTTTAACAGAGGGACTACACCAAAATGGGTACGAGCAGTACTTC.

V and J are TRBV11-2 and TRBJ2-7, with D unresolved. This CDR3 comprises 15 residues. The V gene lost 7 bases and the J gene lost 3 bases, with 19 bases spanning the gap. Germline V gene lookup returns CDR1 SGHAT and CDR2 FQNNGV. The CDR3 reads CASNPWASGCYEQYF. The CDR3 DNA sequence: TGTGCCAGCAACCCTTGGGCTAGTGGTTGCTACGAGCAGTACTTC.

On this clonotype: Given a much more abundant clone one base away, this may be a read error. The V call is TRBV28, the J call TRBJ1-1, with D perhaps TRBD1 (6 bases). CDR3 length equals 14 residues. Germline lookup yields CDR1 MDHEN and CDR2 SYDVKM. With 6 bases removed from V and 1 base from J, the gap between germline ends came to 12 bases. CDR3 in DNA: TGTGCCAGCAGGCTGGGACACGAGAACACTGAAGCTTTCTTT. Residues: CASRLGHENTEAFF.

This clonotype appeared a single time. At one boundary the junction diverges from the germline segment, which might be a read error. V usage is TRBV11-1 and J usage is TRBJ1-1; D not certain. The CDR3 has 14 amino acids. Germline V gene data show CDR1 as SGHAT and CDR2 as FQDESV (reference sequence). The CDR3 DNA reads TGTGCCAGCAGTCTTGGACTGGTGAACATTGAAGCTTTCTTT. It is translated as CASSLGLVNIEAFF.

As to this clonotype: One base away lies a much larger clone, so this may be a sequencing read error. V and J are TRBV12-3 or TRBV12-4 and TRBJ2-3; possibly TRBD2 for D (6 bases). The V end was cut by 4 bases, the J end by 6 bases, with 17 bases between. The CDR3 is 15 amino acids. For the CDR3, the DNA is TGTGCCAGCAGTTCGGGCGTGCGGGGTGATGATACGCAGTATTTT. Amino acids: CASSSGVRGDDTQYF.

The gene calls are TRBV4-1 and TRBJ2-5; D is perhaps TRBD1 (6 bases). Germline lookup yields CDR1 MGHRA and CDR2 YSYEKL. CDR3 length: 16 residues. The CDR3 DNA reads TGCGTGAGCAGCCCGACCGGACAGCGGACTCAAGAGACCCAGTACTTC. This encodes CVSSPTGQRTQETQYF.

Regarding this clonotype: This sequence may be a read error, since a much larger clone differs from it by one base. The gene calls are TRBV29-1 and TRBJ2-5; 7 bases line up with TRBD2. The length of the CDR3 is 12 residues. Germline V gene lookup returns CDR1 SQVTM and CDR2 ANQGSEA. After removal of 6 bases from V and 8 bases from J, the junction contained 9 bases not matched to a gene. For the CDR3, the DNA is TGCAGCGTGTGGGGGGGGGACGGAACCCAGTACTTC. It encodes CSVWGGDGTQYF.